What follows describes a single T cell receptor beta chain. Its antigen specificity is not known. No clone much larger than this one lies a single base away; base qualities are absent. The data originate from a study of siplizumab effects on memory and regulatory T cells (dated by TCRdb to the late 2010s). Background for the entire study: Paired mixed lymphocyte reactions were run with siplizumab at 0.85 to 1 ug/mL and without drug, across several responder-stimulator pairs. The effect of the anti-CD2 antibody siplizumab on alloreactive T-cell subsets was examined in allogeneic mixed lymphocyte reactions constructed from human PBMCs.

Receptor amplification or capture employed the immunoSEQ multiplex PCR assay. Roughly 10^5 TCR templates per sample were assayed on the deep sequencing platform. Genomic DNA extracted from sorted T cells was used for TCRbeta CDR3 sequencing. From the authors' description of their analysis: The R programming language was used for clonal analysis of TCRbeta CDR3 data. Alloreactive CD4+ and CD8+ clones were defined by comparing unstimulated samples with post-reaction CFSE-low samples. Regulatory or non-regulatory origin of alloreactive CD4+ clones was assigned by matching sequences to the sorted unstimulated Treg and non-Treg repertoires. Entries here come from immuneACCESS through TCRdb and include only in-frame sequences with V and J called. Some clones fail to appear in such tables; in the studies checked, an unresolved V gene covers under half of the shortfall, and the cause of the remainder is unknown. Clone size and the V and J calls come from that table; the DNA yielded D and trimming. In this sample the table shows roughly 9,900 clones, about 40% of which occur a single time. The ten largest make up over 8.5% of the sample.

Overall study results and their limits: The cumulative frequency of alloreactive sequences traceable to unstimulated CD4+ memory T cells was significantly reduced by siplizumab. About 75-95% of proliferating CD4+ or CD8+ clones could not be given a naive or memory phenotype. No functional confirmation was obtained for the suppressive function of proliferating Tregs from siplizumab cultures. Sequences below about 10^-5 frequency were poorly captured, so only a minor fraction of alloreactive clones could be mapped to unstimulated subsets. Unstimulated naive T cells appeared to be more diverse than memory T cells, and naive cells seemed to make a substantial contribution to the alloresponse. Among mappable alloreactive CD4+ clones, an average Treg-derived fraction of about 69% was observed with siplizumab, compared with roughly 28% in control reactions.

Cells in the mixed lymphocyte reaction were cultured together at 37 degrees C for five to seven days. After responder PBMCs were labelled with CFSE and stimulator PBMCs with Violet Dye, the two populations were combined at a 1:1 ratio. Sorted unstimulated T cells and proliferating T cells recovered from mixed lymphocyte reactions underwent TCRbeta CDR3 sequencing. Fresh whole blood from around 10 HLA-typed healthy donors was used as the source from which PBMCs were isolated. For TCR sequencing, responder T cells that had proliferated and were CFSE-low were FACS-sorted once the mixed lymphocyte reaction was over. What was sequenced was CFSE-low (dividing) CD4+ T cells sorted from an allogeneic mixed lymphocyte reaction. The TCR comes from a human donor in good health; the cells came from an allogeneic mixed lymphocyte reaction.

The CDR3 protein: CASSLRTYGYTF. The DNA reads TGTGCCAGCAGCCTCCGGACCTATGGCTACACCTTC. The sequence links TRBV11-3 to TRBJ1-2; confidence is insufficient to name the D gene. Cut back by 5 bases and 4 bases, the V and J ends lie 8 bases apart. CDR1 SGHNT and CDR2 YENEEA are derived from the germline V gene. The CDR3 starts with the cysteine, ends with the phenylalanine, and has 12 residues. Only the CDR3 region is kept as DNA, spanning 36 bases read in frame from base 1. With the rest looked up from the reference TRBV11-3 and TRBJ1-2 genes rather than sequenced, the full variable domain is EAGVVQSPRYKIIEKKQPVAFWCNPISGHNTLYWYLQNLGQGPELLIRYENEEAVDDSQLPKDRFSAERLKGVDSTLKIQPAELGDSAVYLCASSLRTYGYTFGSGTRLTVV.